This T cell receptor beta chain stems from a study of blood T cell repertoires in COVID-19. Germline values: CDR1 MNHEY, CDR2 SVGAGI. V was pared by 6 bases and J by 5 bases, with 9 bases of the junction left unmatched. This CDR3 contains 15 residues. Data came from immunoSEQ multiplex PCR; TCRdb stores just in-frame clones and leaves some out. The repertoire includes approximately 300,000 clones, around nine tenths of them detected once, and roughly 5.3% sits in the top ten. Everyone who took part was roughly 18 to 89 years old, and they came from 20 to 25 US areas. V gene TRBV6-5 combines with J gene TRBJ1-2, with 10 bases matching TRBD1. The origin of this receptor is a man aged 60-69 years who had recovered from COVID-19. The material sequenced was PBMCs or T cells enriched from blood (not recorded which). The CDR3 loop reads CASRPGQGPFYGYTF. CDR3 nucleotide sequence: TGTGCCAGCAGGCCGGGACAGGGGCCATTTTATGGCTACACCTTC.